The 15 T cell receptor beta chains below come from one sample, sequenced in a study of blood T cell repertoires in COVID-19. TCRdb keeps only in-frame clones here, not all; method: immunoSEQ multiplex PCR. The sample contains 120,000 or so clones, about four fifths of which appear only once. Sequenced sample: peripheral blood. The receptors derive from a man aged 60 to 69 with active or convalescent COVID-19.

This chain uses TRBV5-4 with TRBJ2-7, with D possibly being TRBD2 (7 bases). Deletions cut 4 bases from V and 0 bases from J, with 14 bases between. Germline lookup yields CDR1 SGHNT and CDR2 YYREEE (reference sequence). The CDR3 contains 15 residues. The CDR3 DNA reads TGTGCCAGCAGCCCAGAGGGGGGGTTCTCCTACGAGCAGTACTTC. The encoded protein is CASSPEGGFSYEQYF. The full variable domain, completed using reference TRBV5-4 and TRBJ2-7, is ETGVTQSPTHLIKTRGQQVTLRCSSQSGHNTVSWYQQALGQGPQFIFQYYREEENGRGNFPPRFSGLQFPNYSSELNVNALELDDSALYLCASSPEGGFSYEQYFGPGTRLTVT.

This sequence joins TRBV6-2 or TRBV6-3 and TRBJ2-1; perhaps TRBD2 as D (6 bases). V lost 2 bases and J 5 bases, leaving 19 bases between the germline ends. This CDR3 is built from 17 residues. CDR1 and CDR2 from the germline V gene are MNHEY and SVGEGT. CDR3 loop: CASSYPLVSGENNEQFF. DNA of the CDR3: TGTGCCAGCAGTTACCCGCTTGTTAGCGGAGAGAACAATGAGCAGTTCTTC.

The chain combines TRBV19 with TRBJ2-1; 7 positions agree with TRBD2. V shed 6 bases, J shed 5 bases, and the junction held 10 bases outside the gene matches. Per germline, CDR1 LNHDA and CDR2 SQIVND (reference sequence). This CDR3 has 15 residues. In DNA form, the CDR3 reads TGTGCCAGTAGGGCCGGGACTATAGGGGACAATGAGCAGTTCTTC. Translated, it gives CASRAGTIGDNEQFF.

V usage is TRBV2 and J usage is TRBJ1-1, with D tentatively TRBD1 (6 bases). This CDR3 is 14 amino acids long. Germline V gene data show CDR1 as SNHLY and CDR2 as FYNNEI. V shed 8 bases and J shed 5 bases, with 18 bases lying between them. CDR3 loop: CASQREQGITEAFF. DNA for the CDR3: TGTGCCAGCCAAAGGGAGCAGGGGATTACTGAAGCTTTCTTT.

The chain combines TRBV28 with TRBJ2-1, with 8 bases lining up with TRBD2. The CDR3 is 15 residues long. Germline lookup yields CDR1 MDHEN and CDR2 SYDVKM. V shed 4 bases and J 8 bases; nucleotides not matched to a gene: 10. CDR3 DNA sequence: TGTGCCAGCAGTTGGTCTAGCGGGCCCTGGGATGAGCAGTTCTTC. The encoded protein is CASSWSSGPWDEQFF.

The chain uses TRBV6-5 and TRBJ1-4; TRBD1 matches 8 bases. With 4 bases clipped from V and 0 bases from J, the junction kept 4 bases outside the gene matches. The CDR3 contains 16 residues. CDR1 and CDR2 from the germline V gene are MNHEY and SVGAGI. CDR3 in amino acids: CASSLDRAATNEKLFF. In DNA form, the CDR3 reads TGTGCCAGCAGTTTGGACAGGGCAGCAACTAATGAAAAACTGTTTTTT.

The chain combines TRBV28 with TRBJ1-5; 8 nucleotides match TRBD1. Germline V gene sequence: CDR1 MDHEN, CDR2 SYDVKM. The CDR3 loop spans 17 amino acids. V trimming: 6 bases; J trimming: 3 bases; junction bases outside the gene matches: 13. The CDR3 DNA sequence: TGTGCCAGCAGCGTTCCGGAGGGACAGGTCACCAATCAGCCCCAGCATTTT. As protein: CASSVPEGQVTNQPQHF.

The gene calls are TRBV2 and TRBJ2-4, with D tentatively TRBD2 (5 bases). The CDR3 has 15 amino acids. Trimming shortened V by 3 bases and J by 2 bases, and 11 bases separated the two germline ends. Looked up from germline, CDR1 is SNHLY and CDR2 is FYNNEI. The CDR3: CASSERESSKNIQYF. CDR3 DNA sequence: TGTGCCAGCAGTGAGAGGGAGAGTTCCAAAAACATTCAGTACTTC.

The chain uses TRBV4-1 and TRBJ2-2; 11 nucleotides match TRBD2. This CDR3 is built from 17 residues. Germline values: CDR1 MGHRA, CDR2 YSYEKL. J lost 6 bases, V lost 0 bases, and 6 bases had no gene match. As DNA, the CDR3 is TGCGCCAGCAGCCAAGAGGGGACTAGCGGAAGGCCCGGGGAGCTGTTTTTT. It codes for CASSQEGTSGRPGELFF.

The rearrangement links TRBV19 to TRBJ1-3; maybe TRBD1 (5 bases). V lost 5 bases and J lost 6, with 14 bases in between. Germline V lookup: CDR1 LNHDA, CDR2 SQIVND (reference sequence). There are 14 residues in the CDR3. The CDR3 DNA is TGTGCCAGTAGTCTCCGCCGGGGGGTAAACACCATATATTTT. It is translated as CASSLRRGVNTIYF.

The rearrangement uses TRBV19 and TRBJ1-5, with D tentatively TRBD1 (5 bases). The CDR3 has 15 residues. V was pared by 2 bases and J by 8 bases, with 16 bases between. Germline CDR1 and CDR2: LNHDA and SQIVND (reference sequence). The CDR3 coding sequence is TGTGCCAGTAGTATATGGGGAGGGGATAGCGAGCCCCAGCATTTT. This gives the protein CASSIWGGDSEPQHF.

CDR3 sequence reads: CASSQGNRQGEYGYTF. The CDR3 DNA reads TGTGCCAGCAGCCAAGGTAATCGACAGGGGGAATATGGCTACACCTTC. The J gene is TRBJ1-2, the V gene TRBV3-1 (or the pseudogene TRBV3-2), with 9 bases lining up with TRBD1. V shed 1 base, J shed 5 bases, and the junction held 8 bases outside the gene matches. The CDR3 totals 16 residues. Germline V gene sequence: CDR1 LGHDT, CDR2 YNNKEL (reference sequence).

This clone was observed a handful of times. The gene calls are TRBV12-3 or TRBV12-4 and TRBJ2-1; tentatively, D is TRBD2 (5 bases). Trimming took off 8 bases at V and 10 bases at J, with 9 bases between the two ends. The CDR3 is 10 residues long. The CDR3 DNA follows: TGTGCCAGCGGAGGTCGGGAGCAGTTCTTC. This gives the protein CASGGREQFF.

This clone was found once. The J gene is TRBJ1-5, the V gene TRBV28; D may be TRBD1 (5 bases). V lost 7 bases to trimming and J lost 5 bases, with 15 bases between them. This CDR3 is 14 amino acids long. Germline V gene data show CDR1 as MDHEN and CDR2 as SYDVKM. The CDR3 DNA sequence: TGTGCCAGCACCGCGGGGGTGGGGGATCAGCCCCAGCATTTT. This sequence encodes CASTAGVGDQPQHF.

This chain joins TRBV4-1 and TRBJ2-7; 8 positions agree with TRBD2. CDR3 size: 17 residues. V dropped 0 bases and J dropped 1; count of bases not matched to a gene: 8. In germline, CDR1 is MGHRA, CDR2 YSYEKL. CDR3 DNA: TGCGCCAGCAGCCAAGATCGGGCTAGCGGGTCTTCCTACGAGCAGTACTTC. Its translation is CASSQDRASGSSYEQYF.